The clone carrying this T cell receptor (beta chain) has just one count. The data were taken from a study of blood T cell repertoires in COVID-19. CDR1 is SGHNT and CDR2 is YYREEE in the germline V gene (reference sequence). The CDR3 is 16 residues long. Trimming pared 4 bases from V and 2 bases from J, leaving 13 bases between. TCRdb's copy holds only in-frame clones and misses some; the assay was immunoSEQ multiplex PCR. The sample records under 250,000 clones, approximately 80% being singletons. The sample comprised PBMCs or T cells enriched from blood (not recorded which). This TCR was sampled from a man aged 30-40 years with acute COVID-19. V usage is TRBV5-4 and J usage is TRBJ2-6, with TRBD2 as a possible D gene (7 bases). The DNA for the CDR3 is TGTGCCAGCAGCGGGGGGGCAGGTCCTGGGGCCAACGTCCTGACTTTC. The encoded protein is CASSGGAGPGANVLTF.